These 18 T cell receptor beta chains share one sample of origin, sequenced in a study of T cells in Graves' hyperthyroidism and ophthalmopathy. RNA transcripts gave rise to amplified TCR beta CDR3 regions. HTBI primers were the set used in a first-round RT-PCR of the TCR CDR3. TCRdb reprocessed the multiplex PCR reads with MiXCR, giving one entry per CDR3 protein. This table has approximately 370,000 distinct CDR3 sequences, approximately 17% appearing once. The sample comprised blood. These receptors originate from a young woman with Graves' hyperthyroidism that later progressed to Graves' ophthalmopathy.

This clonotype has at least ten counts. The chain combines TRBV6-5 with TRBJ1-2; D gene ambiguous. V was trimmed by 2 bases and J by 1 base, leaving 5 bases between them. Per germline, CDR1 MNHEY and CDR2 SVGAGI. The CDR3 consists of 13 residues. The CDR3 coding sequence is TGTGCCAGCAGTTACACGCGTAACTATGGCTACACCTTC. It encodes CASSYTRNYGYTF.

This clonotype has at least ten counts. J is TRBJ2-2 and V is TRBV15; D is uncertain. The length of the CDR3 is 13 residues. V lost 6 bases and J 0 bases, leaving 5 bases between the germline ends. CDR1 is LNHNV and CDR2 is YYDKDF in the germline V gene (reference sequence). The CDR3, as DNA: TGTGCCACCAGGATGGCGAACACCGGGGAGCTGTTTTTT. Translating it yields CATRMANTGELFF.

This clonotype has ten or more counts. The chain is built from TRBV29-1 and TRBJ1-2; TRBD1 agrees at 10 bases. Trimming at V came to 7 bases and at J to 5 bases, leaving 13 bases not matched to a gene. The CDR3 contains 15 residues. Germline V CDR1 and CDR2: SQVTM, ANQGSEA. The CDR3 region has the DNA TGCAGCGCCGCACTCGATGGACAGGGGGATTATGGCTACACCTTC. Translating gives CSAALDGQGDYGYTF. The complete variable domain, with remaining parts taken from reference TRBV29-1 and TRBJ1-2, reads SAVISQKPSRDICQRGTSLTIQCQVDSQVTMMFWYRQQPGQSLTLIATANQGSEATYESGFVIDKFPISRPNLTFSTLTVSNMSPEDSSIYLCSAALDGQGDYGYTFGSGTRLTVV.

This clonotype was recorded many times. The chain links TRBV12-5 to TRBJ2-3; 10 positions match TRBD2. Per the germline V gene, CDR1 is LGHNT and CDR2 is FRNRAP. The CDR3 has 21 amino acids. After removal of 0 bases from V and 0 bases from J, the junction contained 15 bases not matched to a gene. The DNA of the CDR3 is TGTGCTAGTGGTTTGGTATTAGCGGGGGGTCCCGGGGGGCTTAGCACAGATACGCAGTATTTT. Protein: CASGLVLAGGPGGLSTDTQYF.

The chain employs TRBV11-2 and TRBJ1-2; 11 bases are shared with TRBD1. The CDR3 extends over 17 amino acids. The V gene end was trimmed by 5 bases and the J gene end by 7 bases; junction bases not matched to a gene: 15. CDR1 is SGHAT, CDR2 FQNNGV, per germline. Written as DNA, the CDR3 is TGTGCCAGCAGCCCTACCCCCGGGACAGGGGGAGGCGGTGGCTACACCTTC. It is translated as CASSPTPGTGGGGGYTF.

A few counts support this clonotype. The CDR3 here is CASSFLLAGGHTDTQYF. Written as DNA, the CDR3 is TGTGCCAGCAGCTTCCTACTAGCGGGGGGACACACAGATACGCAGTATTTT. This chain links TRBV7-9 with TRBJ2-3; 12 bases line up with TRBD2. This CDR3 region has 17 residues. The V gene's germline CDR1 is SEHNR and CDR2 FQNEAQ (reference sequence). The V and J ends lost 3 bases and 2 bases, in that order; junction bases with no gene match: 6.

This clonotype was observed at least ten times. This chain connects TRBV28 to TRBJ2-7; 7 positions match TRBD2. Germline V gene sequence: CDR1 MDHEN, CDR2 SYDVKM. The CDR3 is made up of 17 amino acids. J gave up 7 bases and V 3 bases, and 18 bases lay outside the gene matches. The CDR3 here is CASSFEGLPLIRWEQYF. CDR3 DNA: TGTGCCAGCAGTTTTGAGGGACTACCATTGATCAGGTGGGAGCAGTACTTC. Full variable domain (remainder filled in from reference TRBV28 and TRBJ2-7): DVKVTQSSRYLVKRTGEKVFLECVQDMDHENMFWYRQDPGLGLRLIYFSYDVKMKEKGDIPEGYSVSREKKERFSLILESASTNQTSMYLCASSFEGLPLIRWEQYFGPGTRLTVT.

In its sample, this clonotype was seen many times. The gene calls are TRBV28 and TRBJ1-5; no firm D call. Germline V gene lookup returns CDR1 MDHEN and CDR2 SYDVKM. This CDR3 has 14 amino acids. Trimming pared 3 bases from V and 5 bases from J, leaving 11 bases between. The CDR3 bases are TGTGCCAGCAGTTTGATGGTTTCGCATCAGCCCCAGCATTTT. Its translation: CASSLMVSHQPQHF.

This chain uses TRBV29-1 with TRBJ2-1; D not resolved. There are 14 residues in the CDR3. Trimming shortened V by 4 bases and J by 0 bases, and 10 bases separated the two germline ends. Germline V gene lookup returns CDR1 SQVTM and CDR2 ANQGSEA. The CDR3 DNA reads as TGCAGCGTTGTGTTTAGAATCTCCTACAATGAGCAGTTCTTC. Protein: CSVVFRISYNEQFF.

In its sample, this clonotype was seen a few times. V and J are TRBV2 and TRBJ2-1; D gene uncertain. The CDR3 is 15 amino acids. The germline CDR1 and CDR2 sequences are SNHLY and FYNNEI. The V gene lost 1 base and the J gene lost 6 bases, with 13 bases spanning the gap. Here the CDR3 reads CASSEGSLLGNEQFF. In DNA form, the CDR3 reads TGTGCCAGCAGTGAAGGGTCGCTGTTAGGCAATGAGCAGTTCTTC.

This clonotype was seen at least ten times. The J gene is TRBJ2-1, the V gene TRBV25-1; D ambiguous. Germline V CDR1 and CDR2: MGHDK, SYGVNS. With 2 bases removed from V and 6 bases from J, the gap between germline ends came to 17 bases. The CDR3 is made up of 16 amino acids. This CDR3 is CASSEKSEPPFNEQFF. The CDR3, as DNA: TGTGCCAGCAGTGAAAAATCGGAACCCCCTTTCAATGAGCAGTTCTTC.

In this sample, this clonotype turned up once. This clone may be a read error of a much larger clone one base away. The V and J genes are TRBV19 and TRBJ1-2; D remains ambiguous. Germline CDR1 reads LNHDA; CDR2 reads SQIVND (reference sequence). The CDR3 runs 13 residues. V shed 3 bases and J shed 4 bases, with 9 bases lying between them. CDR3 sequence reads: CASSIEAVYGYTF. CDR3 bases: TGTGCCAGTAGTATCGAGGCCGTCTATGGCTACACCTTC.

Concerning this clonotype itself: One end of the junction does not line up with germline, which may come from a read error. The chain uses TRBV11-3 and TRBJ1-5; D ambiguous. Germline V lookup: CDR1 SGHNT, CDR2 YENEEA. CDR3 length: 17 residues. DNA of the CDR3: TGTGCCAGCAGCTTACCGGCGGTGTTCGTCGGCAATCAGCCCCGGCATTTT. This gives the protein CASSLPAVFVGNQPRHF.

This clonotype was detected many times. CDR3 loop: CASSMGPDRPYEQYF. The CDR3 DNA is TGTGCCAGTAGTATGGGACCGGACAGGCCCTACGAGCAGTACTTC. V is TRBV19 and J is TRBJ2-7; TRBD1 agrees at 7 bases. Germline V gene lookup returns CDR1 LNHDA and CDR2 SQIVND (reference sequence). The CDR3 covers 15 residues. With V trimmed by 3 bases and J by 2 bases, 7 bases remained unmatched.

This clonotype was recorded at least ten times. The chain couples TRBV6-1 to TRBJ1-5; no clear D gene. Germline V gives CDR1 MNHNS, CDR2 SASEGT. With 5 bases removed from V and 3 bases from J, the gap between germline ends came to 8 bases. CDR3 size: 13 residues. The chain's CDR3 is CASSSSFNQPQHF. The CDR3 DNA sequence: TGTGCCAGCAGTTCATCCTTCAATCAGCCCCAGCATTTT.

The CDR3 here is CASISGGGTGELFF. The CDR3 DNA reads as TGTGCCAGCATTAGCGGGGGGGGTACCGGGGAGCTGTTTTTT. The V gene is TRBV28, the J gene TRBJ2-2; TRBD2 matches 11 bases. J was trimmed by 5 bases and V by 7 bases; bases with no gene match: 3. The CDR3 totals 14 residues. CDR1 MDHEN and CDR2 SYDVKM come from the germline V gene.

This clonotype was picked up many times. The chain has TRBV28 and TRBJ1-2, with 9 bases identical to TRBD1. From germline, CDR1 is MDHEN and CDR2 SYDVKM. The CDR3 is 14 amino acids. Germline trimming cut 5 bases from V and 8 bases from J; bases unmatched to any gene: 9. In nucleotides, the CDR3 is TGTGCCAGCAGTCTTCAACAGGGGGCTGGCGGCTACACCTTC. Translated: CASSLQQGAGGYTF.

The sample holds many counts of this clonotype. As DNA, the CDR3 is TGTGCCAGCAGCTTAGGAGCGGGTGAGCAGTTCTTC. This translates into CASSLGAGEQFF. The gene calls are TRBV11-1 and TRBJ2-1, with D possibly TRBD2 on 6 matching bases. Germline V gives CDR1 SGHAT, CDR2 FQDESV (reference sequence). This CDR3 contains 12 residues. V gave up 1 base and J gave up 9 bases, with 7 bases separating them.